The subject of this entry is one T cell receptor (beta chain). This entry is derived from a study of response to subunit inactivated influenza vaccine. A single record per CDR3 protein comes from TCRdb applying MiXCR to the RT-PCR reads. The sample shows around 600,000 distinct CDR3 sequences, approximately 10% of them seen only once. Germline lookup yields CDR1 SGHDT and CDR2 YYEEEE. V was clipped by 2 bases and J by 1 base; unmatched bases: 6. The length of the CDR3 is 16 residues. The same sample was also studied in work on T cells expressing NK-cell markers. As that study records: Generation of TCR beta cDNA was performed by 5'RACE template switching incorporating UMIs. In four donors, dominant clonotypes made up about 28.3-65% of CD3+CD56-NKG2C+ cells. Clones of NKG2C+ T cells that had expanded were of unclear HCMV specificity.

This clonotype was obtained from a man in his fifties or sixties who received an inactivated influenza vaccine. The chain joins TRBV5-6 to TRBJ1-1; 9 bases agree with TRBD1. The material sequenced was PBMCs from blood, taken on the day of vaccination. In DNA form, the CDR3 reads TGTGCCAGCAGCTTCGGGACAGGGTTGCGGAACACTGAAGCTTTCTTT. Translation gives CASSFGTGLRNTEAFF.